The sequence of this TCR beta chain was determined in a study of cytomegalovirus exposure and HLA in healthy donors. Broader study findings: Based on reports, TCR beta sequences accurately predicted HLA-A and HLA-B alleles for most subjects.

As regards this clone: Its antigen is not identified.

Germline CDR1 is SGHRS and CDR2 is YFSETQ. The CDR3 has 14 residues. The PCR made use of 60 Vbeta and 13 Jbeta primers. Assay used: immunoSEQ multiplex PCR; TCRdb lists only in-frame clones, some missing. Among about 140,000 clones listed, about two thirds were seen once. This chain joins TRBV5-1 and TRBJ2-5; tentative D call: TRBD2 (5 bases). The J call is doubtful: the DNA matches TRBJ2-7 better. The sequence derives from a young man in good health and CMV-seropositive. Material: PBMCs. CDR3 in amino acids: CASSLSGGNYEQYF. CDR3 nucleotides: TGCGCCAGCAGCTTATCTGGAGGAAACTACGAGCAGTACTTC.